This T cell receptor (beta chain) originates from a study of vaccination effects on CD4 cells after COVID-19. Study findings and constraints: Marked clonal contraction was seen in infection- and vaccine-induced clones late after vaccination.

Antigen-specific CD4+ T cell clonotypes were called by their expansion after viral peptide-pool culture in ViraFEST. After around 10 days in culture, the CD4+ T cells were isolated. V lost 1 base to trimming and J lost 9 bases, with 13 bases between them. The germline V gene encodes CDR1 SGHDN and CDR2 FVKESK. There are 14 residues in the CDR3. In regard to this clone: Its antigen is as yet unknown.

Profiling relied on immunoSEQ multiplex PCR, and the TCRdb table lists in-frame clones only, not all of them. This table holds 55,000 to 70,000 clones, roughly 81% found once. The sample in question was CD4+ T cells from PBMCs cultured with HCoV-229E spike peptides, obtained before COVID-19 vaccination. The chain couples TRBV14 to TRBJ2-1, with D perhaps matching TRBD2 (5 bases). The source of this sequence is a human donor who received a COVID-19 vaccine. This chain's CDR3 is CASSQAIHAGEQFF. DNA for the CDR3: TGTGCCAGCAGCCAAGCTATTCATGCGGGTGAGCAGTTCTTC.